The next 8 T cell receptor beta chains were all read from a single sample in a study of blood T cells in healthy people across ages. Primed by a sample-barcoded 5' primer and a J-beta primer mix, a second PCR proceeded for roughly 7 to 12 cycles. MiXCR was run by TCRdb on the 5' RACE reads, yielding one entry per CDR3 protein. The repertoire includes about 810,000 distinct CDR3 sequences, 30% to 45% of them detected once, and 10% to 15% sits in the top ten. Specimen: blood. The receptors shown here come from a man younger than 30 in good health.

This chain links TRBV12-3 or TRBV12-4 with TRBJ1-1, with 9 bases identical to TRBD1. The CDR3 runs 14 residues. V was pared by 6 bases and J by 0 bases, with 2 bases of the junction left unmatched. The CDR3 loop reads CASRQGAMNTEAFF. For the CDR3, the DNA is TGTGCCAGCAGACAGGGGGCAATGAACACTGAAGCTTTCTTT.

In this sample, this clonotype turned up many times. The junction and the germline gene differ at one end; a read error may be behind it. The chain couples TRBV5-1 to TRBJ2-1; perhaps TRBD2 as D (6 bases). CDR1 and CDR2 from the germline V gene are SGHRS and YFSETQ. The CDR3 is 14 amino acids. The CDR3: CASSLAGGVNEQFF. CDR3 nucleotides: TGTGCCAGCAGCTTAGCTGGCGGGGTAAATGAGCAGTTCTTC.

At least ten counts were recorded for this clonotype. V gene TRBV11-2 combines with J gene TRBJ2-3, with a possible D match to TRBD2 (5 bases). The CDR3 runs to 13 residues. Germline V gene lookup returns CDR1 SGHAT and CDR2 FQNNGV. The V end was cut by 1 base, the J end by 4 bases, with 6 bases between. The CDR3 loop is CASSLGRSDTQYF. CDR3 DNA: TGTGCCAGCAGCTTAGGGAGGTCAGATACGCAGTATTTT.

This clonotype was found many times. The CDR3 loop reads CASRPDYGYTF. CDR3 bases: TGTGCCAGCAGACCGGACTATGGCTACACCTTC. V gene TRBV2 combines with J gene TRBJ1-2; D ambiguous. The V end was cut by 6 bases, the J end by 3 bases, with 5 bases between. The CDR3 totals 11 residues. Germline values: CDR1 SNHLY, CDR2 FYNNEI.

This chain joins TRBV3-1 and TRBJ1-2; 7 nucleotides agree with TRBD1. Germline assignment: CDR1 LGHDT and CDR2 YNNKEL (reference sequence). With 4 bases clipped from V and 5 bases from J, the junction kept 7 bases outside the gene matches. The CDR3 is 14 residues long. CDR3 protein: CASSPPTGAYGYTF. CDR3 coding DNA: TGTGCCAGCAGCCCTCCAACAGGGGCGTATGGCTACACCTTC.

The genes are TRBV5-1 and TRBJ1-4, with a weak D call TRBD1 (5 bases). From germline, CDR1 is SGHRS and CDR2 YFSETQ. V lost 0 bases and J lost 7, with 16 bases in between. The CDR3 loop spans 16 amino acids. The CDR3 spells CASSLAAGRLGEKLFF. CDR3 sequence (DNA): TGCGCCAGCAGCTTGGCCGCGGGGCGCCTTGGTGAAAAACTGTTTTTT.

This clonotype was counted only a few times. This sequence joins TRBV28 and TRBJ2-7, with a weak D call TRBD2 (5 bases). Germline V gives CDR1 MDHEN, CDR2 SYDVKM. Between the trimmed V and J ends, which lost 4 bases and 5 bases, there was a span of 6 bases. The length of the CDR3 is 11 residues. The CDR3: CASSSSHEQYF. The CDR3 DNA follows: TGTGCCAGCAGTTCTAGCCACGAGCAGTACTTC.

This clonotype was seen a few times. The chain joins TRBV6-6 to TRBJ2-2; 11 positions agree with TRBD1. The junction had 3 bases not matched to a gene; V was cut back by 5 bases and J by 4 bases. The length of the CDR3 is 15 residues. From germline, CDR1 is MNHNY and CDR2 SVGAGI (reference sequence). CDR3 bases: TGTGCCAGCAGTCCGGGACAGGGGGTCACCGGGGAGCTGTTTTTT. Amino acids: CASSPGQGVTGELFF.